These 5 T cell receptor beta chains share one sample of origin, sequenced in a study of T-cell memory formation after mild COVID-19. TCRdb called the 5' RACE reads again in MiXCR, with one record for every CDR3 protein. Altogether under 200,000 distinct CDR3 sequences are present, roughly 28% being singletons, with the ten largest covering about 12%. The sequenced sample consisted of PBMCs or a T cell subset sorted from them (not recorded which). The receptors were gathered from an adult woman who had mild COVID-19 (a few samples of this study predate the infection). Cell type and time point are not known.

The chain recombines TRBV4-1 with TRBJ2-7, with D possibly matching TRBD1 (6 bases). The CDR3 spans 15 residues. The V end was cut by 1 base, the J end by 2 bases, with 12 bases between. Germline values: CDR1 MGHRA, CDR2 YSYEKL. CDR3 residues: CASSQVWPGAYEQYF. In DNA form, the CDR3 reads TGCGCCAGCAGCCAAGTATGGCCAGGGGCCTACGAGCAGTACTTC.

This chain uses TRBV30 with TRBJ2-1; 9 bases line up with TRBD2. V lost 8 bases and J lost 9; bases outside the gene matches: 14. The germline CDR1 and CDR2 sequences are GTSNPN and SVGIG (reference sequence). The CDR3 is 14 residues long. Here the CDR3 reads CAASSGSRLSEQFF. The CDR3, as DNA: TGTGCCGCAAGTAGCGGGAGCAGGTTAAGTGAGCAGTTCTTC. The entire variable domain, with the rest obtained from reference TRBV30 and TRBJ2-1, is as follows: SQTIHQWPATLVQPVGSPLSLECTVEGTSNPNLYWYRQAAGRGLQLLFYSVGIGQISSEVPQNLSASRPQDRQFILSSKKLLLSDSGFYLCAASSGSRLSEQFFGPGTRLTVL.

This chain connects TRBV9 to TRBJ2-7, with a tentative D call TRBD2 (5 bases). From germline, CDR1 is SGDLS and CDR2 YYNGEE. There are 14 residues in the CDR3. Deletions cut 3 bases from V and 3 bases from J, with 13 bases between. The CDR3 DNA reads TGTGCCAGCAGCGCACGACCCCGGGGCTACGAGCAGTACTTC. Protein product: CASSARPRGYEQYF.

The V call is TRBV12-3 or TRBV12-4, the J call TRBJ2-3; D may be TRBD2 (6 bases). V lost 4 bases, J lost 1 base, and 18 bases lay in between. This CDR3 comprises 17 residues. CDR3 nucleotides: TGTGCCAGCAGTTCCCCTGAGGAGGGACGAGGCACAGATACGCAGTATTTT. It translates to CASSSPEEGRGTDTQYF.

The chain is built from TRBV7-3 and TRBJ2-3; possible D gene TRBD2, 6 bases. Germline V gives CDR1 SGHTA, CDR2 FQGTGA. V lost 5 bases, J lost 0 bases, and 15 bases lay in between. This CDR3 comprises 16 residues. The DNA of the CDR3 is TGTGCCAGCAGCCTCGGGTGGGGGACTAGCACAGATACGCAGTATTTT. Its protein product is CASSLGWGTSTDTQYF.